This T cell receptor (beta chain) was captured in a study of T cell responses to AZD1222 COVID-19 vaccine. The protocol was immunoSEQ multiplex PCR, while the TCRdb copy is restricted to in-frame clones and leaves out a portion. The table has 60,000 to 75,000 clones, 70% to 90% seen once; the top ten hold just under 5%. The trim removed 9 bases at V and 3 bases at J, leaving 3 bases unmatched. The germline V gene encodes CDR1 SGHRS and CDR2 YFSETQ. The CDR3 is 13 amino acids. The specimen was peripheral blood, collected on day 0 of AZD1222 vaccination. The chain links TRBV5-1 to TRBJ2-2, with 9 bases matching TRBD1. The clonotype originates from an adult in good health. As DNA, the CDR3 is TGCGCCACCCGACAGGGGGACACCGGGGAGCTGTTTTTT. As protein: CATRQGDTGELFF.